This T cell receptor beta chain was identified in a study of beta chain features in type 1 diabetes. The authors took one heparinised blood draw, averaging about 116 mL, from each donor. Purity (above 98%) was reached by all sorted populations. Reverse transcription of all isolated RNA meant that expressed TCRB transcripts were sequenced. Method: immunoSEQ multiplex PCR; TCRdb's copy keeps in-frame clones and lacks some. The sample lists under 450,000 clones; around 13% were seen once. On this clone: Its target is unknown.

In germline, CDR1 is SGHRS, CDR2 YFSETQ. There are 13 residues in the CDR3. The germline V and J ends were trimmed by 3 bases and 5 bases, with 12 bases remaining between them. Notes on the study in general: PCR might favor shorter templates, equally in patients and controls.

This sequence joins TRBV5-1 and TRBJ2-7; weak D call: TRBD2 (6 bases). Sequencing was done on a sample of naive CD4+ T cells from blood. This TCR was recovered from a young man in good health. CDR3 in amino acids: CASSSGVSDEQYV. The CDR3 DNA is TGCGCCAGCAGCTCGGGAGTATCAGACGAGCAGTACGTC.